The present T cell receptor beta chain was sequenced within a study of metastatic and nonmetastatic thyroid tumors. Overall study context: Repertoire data that came from the blood and tumor or nodule tissue of malignant and benign thyroid patients were compared.

This clone was observed many times. What it recognizes is unknown. General study results and limits: In blood and tumor, TCR beta diversity was reportedly significantly higher in malignant thyroid tumors than in benign nodules.

All patients were untreated before thyroid surgery. Original handling: The distant-metastasis classifier for papillary thyroid cancer was built from CDR3 differences across clinicopathological groups. TCRdb re-called the PCR reads via MiXCR. The V and J calls come from TCRdb's annotation, not from the publication. The sample lists roughly 70,000 clones, roughly 18% occurring once. CDR1 and CDR2 (germline): DFQATT, SNEGSKA (reference sequence). V lost 0 bases, J lost 0 bases, and 1 base stayed unmatched. The length of the CDR3 is 14 residues. Sequencing used blood. V is TRBV20-1 and J is TRBJ2-7; 8 positions match TRBD2. The clonotype comes from a female donor with papillary thyroid cancer or a benign thyroid nodule (not recorded which). Some clones in this sample may be carry-over from other donors' samples. The CDR3: CSAREAGDSYEQYF. The CDR3 DNA is TGCAGTGCTAGAGAAGCGGGGGACTCCTACGAGCAGTACTTC.